This T cell receptor beta chain was documented in a study of OX40 agonist ivuxolimab in advanced cancers. With 1 base removed from V and 0 bases from J, the gap between germline ends came to 10 bases. The CDR3 covers 16 residues. Germline V gene data show CDR1 as SGHVS and CDR2 as FQNEAQ. Here immunoSEQ multiplex PCR was the method, and the copy in TCRdb shows in-frame clones only, minus some. Of over 100,000 clones listed, over 75% are singletons. This TCR was recovered from an adult with an advanced solid tumor such as melanoma, head and neck, liver or kidney cancer. The sample in question was CD4+ or CD8+ T cells sorted from blood, obtained in a trial of the OX40 agonist ivuxolimab. The chain recombines TRBV7-8 with TRBJ2-1; D remains ambiguous. CDR3 region: CASSLVGVSSYNEQFF. CDR3 DNA sequence: TGTGCCAGCAGCTTAGTGGGTGTTAGCTCCTACAATGAGCAGTTCTTC. The entire variable domain, with the rest obtained from reference TRBV7-8 and TRBJ2-1, is as follows: GAGVSQSPRYKVAKRGQDVALRCDPISGHVSLFWYQQALGQGPEFLTYFQNEAQLDKSGLPSDRFFAERPEGSVSTLKIQRTQQEDSAVYLCASSLVGVSSYNEQFFGPGTRLTVL.